Listed below are T cell receptor beta chains from one sample, sequenced in a study of technical replicates of blood from a handful of donors. Assay used: immunoSEQ multiplex PCR; TCRdb lists only in-frame clones, some missing. The sample has fewer than 90,000 clones; just under 95% are singletons. Sequenced sample: T cells isolated from PBMCs. The receptors were sampled from a human donor in good health. CDR3s include the opening cysteine and the closing phenylalanine or tryptophan. The D gene is left open where the match is weak. Clone size is not always given. Where it is, it says once, few, many or a class for expanded clones.

CDR3 DNA: TGTGCCAGTTCCCTTTCCGGGACAGGTCTTTACGAGCAGTACTTC
CDR3 protein: CASSLSGTGLYEQYF
V gene: TRBV6-1
J gene: TRBJ2-7
D gene: TRBD1
clone size: once

CDR3 DNA: TGTGCCAGCAGTACTAGCGGGAGATGGGCCGGGGAGCTGTTTTTT
CDR3 protein: CASSTSGRWAGELFF
V gene: TRBV2
J gene: TRBJ2-2
D gene: TRBD2
clone size: -

CDR3 DNA: TGTGCCAGCAGCTTCGGGACAGGACTAACCGGGGAGCTGTTTTTT
CDR3 protein: CASSFGTGLTGELFF
V gene: TRBV11-2
J gene: TRBJ2-2
D gene: TRBD1
clone size: -

CDR3 DNA: TGCGCCAGCAGCCAAGAATGGAGGGCATACAATGAGCAGTTCTTC
CDR3 protein: CASSQEWRAYNEQFF
V gene: TRBV4-1
J gene: TRBJ2-1
D gene: -
clone size: -

CDR3 DNA: TGTGCCAGCAGTTTGGCAGCCGTTTCTAGCGGGAGTTATTACGAGCAGTACTTC
CDR3 protein: CASSLAAVSSGSYYEQYF
V gene: TRBV28
J gene: TRBJ2-7
D gene: TRBD2
clone size: -

CDR3 DNA: TGTGCCAGCAGCTCCCCGGGGAAAGGTTACAATGAGCAGTTCTTC
CDR3 protein: CASSSPGKGYNEQFF
V gene: TRBV7-8
J gene: TRBJ2-1
D gene: -
clone size: -

CDR3 DNA: TGCGCCAGCAGCGAAGGACAGGAGGTGTTGAGTGAGCAGTTCTTC
CDR3 protein: CASSEGQEVLSEQFF
V gene: TRBV5-1
J gene: TRBJ2-1
D gene: TRBD1
clone size: -

CDR3 DNA: TGTGCCAGCAGTTACGCCTCATACAGGGGGCGGTACGAGCAGTACTTC
CDR3 protein: CASSYASYRGRYEQYF
V gene: TRBV6-5
J gene: TRBJ2-7
D gene: TRBD1
clone size: once

CDR3 DNA: TGTGCCAGCAGACGACAGGGAGGTAACTATGGCTACACCTTC
CDR3 protein: CASRRQGGNYGYTF
V gene: TRBV6-5
J gene: TRBJ1-2
D gene: TRBD1
clone size: -

CDR3 DNA: TGTGCCAGCAGAGGACTAGCGGGAATGAATGAGCAGTTCTTC
CDR3 protein: CASRGLAGMNEQFF
V gene: TRBV27
J gene: TRBJ2-1
D gene: TRBD2
clone size: -

CDR3 DNA: TGTGCCAGCAGCGTGGACATCCCGAGCTCCTACAATGAGCAGTTCTTC
CDR3 protein: CASSVDIPSSYNEQFF
V gene: TRBV7-9
J gene: TRBJ2-1
D gene: -
clone size: -

CDR3 DNA: TGTGCCACCCAGGACAGGGATAATTCACCCCTCCACTTT
CDR3 protein: CATQDRDNSPLHF
V gene: TRBV6-1
J gene: TRBJ1-6
D gene: TRBD1
clone size: -

CDR3 DNA: TGTGCCAGCAGCTTAAGTATCGGAGGGAATCAGCCCCAGCATTTT
CDR3 protein: CASSLSIGGNQPQHF
V gene: TRBV11-1
J gene: TRBJ1-5
D gene: -
clone size: -

CDR3 DNA: TGTGCCAGCGAATTTAAGGGGACTGAAGCTTTCTTT
CDR3 protein: CASEFKGTEAFF
V gene: TRBV5-5
J gene: TRBJ1-1
D gene: -
clone size: -

CDR3 DNA: TGCGCCAGCAAGCAGGGGGCGGCTAACTATGGCTACACCTTC
CDR3 protein: CASKQGAANYGYTF
V gene: TRBV5-1
J gene: TRBJ1-2
D gene: TRBD1
clone size: -

CDR3 DNA: TGCGCCAGCCTAGCGGTGGCAGGGGGCGTGAATAATGAGCAGTTCTTC
CDR3 protein: CASLAVAGGVNNEQFF
V gene: TRBV5-1
J gene: TRBJ2-1
D gene: -
clone size: -

CDR3 DNA: TGTGCCACCTCGATCGTCGAGGGGAACACTGAAGCTTTCTTT
CDR3 protein: CATSIVEGNTEAFF
V gene: TRBV7-8
J gene: TRBJ1-1
D gene: -
clone size: -

CDR3 DNA: TGTGCCAGCAGGAGACAGGTGGCCCATTCTGAAGCTTTCTTT
CDR3 protein: CASRRQVAHSEAFF
V gene: TRBV9
J gene: TRBJ1-1
D gene: -
clone size: -

CDR3 DNA: TGTGCCAGCAGTTTTACGGGTATGGACGAGCAGTACTTC
CDR3 protein: CASSFTGMDEQYF
V gene: TRBV27
J gene: TRBJ2-7
D gene: -
clone size: -

CDR3 DNA: TGTGCCAGCAGCTTGACTAGCGACTACAATGAGCAGTTCTTC
CDR3 protein: CASSLTSDYNEQFF
V gene: TRBV5-4
J gene: TRBJ2-1
D gene: TRBD2
clone size: -

CDR3 DNA: TGTGCCAGCATGGGGGCGGACTACGAGCAGTACTTC
CDR3 protein: CASMGADYEQYF
V gene: TRBV6-6
J gene: TRBJ2-7
D gene: -
clone size: once

CDR3 DNA: TGCGCCAGCAGTGCTGCTAGCGGGATAACCCACCTTGAGCAGTTCTTC
CDR3 protein: CASSAASGITHLEQFF
V gene: TRBV10-1
J gene: TRBJ2-1
D gene: TRBD2
clone size: -

CDR3 DNA: TGTGCCAGCTCACCGTACAGGGGGAACACTGAAGCTTTCTTT
CDR3 protein: CASSPYRGNTEAFF
V gene: TRBV18
J gene: TRBJ1-1
D gene: TRBD1
clone size: -

CDR3 DNA: TGTGCCAGCAGCCAAGGCTGGGACAGGGCTGGCTACACCTTC
CDR3 protein: CASSQGWDRAGYTF
V gene: TRBV14
J gene: TRBJ1-2
D gene: TRBD1
clone size: once

CDR3 DNA: TGTGCCAGCAGCGTAGGGGGCGGGAGTGGTTCCGGGGAGCTGTTTTTT
CDR3 protein: CASSVGGGSGSGELFF
V gene: TRBV9
J gene: TRBJ2-2
D gene: TRBD2
clone size: -

CDR3 DNA: TGCGCCAGCAGCTCCGAGACAGGGGGCCGAACTGAAGCTTTCTTT
CDR3 protein: CASSSETGGRTEAFF
V gene: TRBV5-1
J gene: TRBJ1-1
D gene: TRBD1
clone size: -

CDR3 DNA: TGTGCCAGCTCACCAGACTCGTACGAGCAGTACTTC
CDR3 protein: CASSPDSYEQYF
V gene: TRBV18
J gene: TRBJ2-7
D gene: -
clone size: -

CDR3 DNA: TGTGCCTGGAGTGTAATGCTCGGGACAAGACACGAGCAGTACTTC
CDR3 protein: CAWSVMLGTRHEQYF
V gene: TRBV30
J gene: TRBJ2-7
D gene: -
clone size: -

CDR3 DNA: TGTGCCAGCAGCAAAAACAGGGTACGCAATCAGCCCCAGCATTTT
CDR3 protein: CASSKNRVRNQPQHF
V gene: TRBV21-1
J gene: TRBJ1-5
D gene: -
clone size: once

CDR3 DNA: TGTGCCAGCTCACCACGTGGAGCCTCGACCGCCCCCAATGAGCAGTTCTTC
CDR3 protein: CASSPRGASTAPNEQFF
V gene: TRBV18
J gene: TRBJ2-1
D gene: -
clone size: -

CDR3 DNA: TGTGCCAGCAGCATTTTAGGGACTAGCGGGACCCATGAGCAGTTCTTC
CDR3 protein: CASSILGTSGTHEQFF
V gene: TRBV28
J gene: TRBJ2-1
D gene: TRBD2
clone size: -

CDR3 DNA: TGTGCTAGCAGCTTGTATGCGGGGGCCTCCTACGAGCAGTACTTC
CDR3 protein: CASSLYAGASYEQYF
V gene: TRBV7-7
J gene: TRBJ2-7
D gene: -
clone size: -

CDR3 DNA: TGCGCCAGCAGCTTGGAGACAGGGGATCCCTACGAGCAGTACTTC
CDR3 protein: CASSLETGDPYEQYF
V gene: TRBV5-1
J gene: TRBJ2-7
D gene: TRBD1
clone size: -

CDR3 DNA: TGCAGTGCCTCATCGGGGGGCGCATCGTTCTTC
CDR3 protein: CSASSGGASFF
V gene: TRBV20-1
J gene: TRBJ2-1
D gene: -
clone size: -

CDR3 DNA: TGCGCCAGCAGCTTGCGGGGACAGGGGAACACTGAAGCTTTCTTT
CDR3 protein: CASSLRGQGNTEAFF
V gene: TRBV5-1
J gene: TRBJ1-1
D gene: TRBD1
clone size: -

CDR3 DNA: TGTGCCAGCACTTACAGGGATGAGCAGTTCTTC
CDR3 protein: CASTYRDEQFF
V gene: TRBV2
J gene: TRBJ2-1
D gene: -
clone size: -

CDR3 DNA: TGCGCCAGCAGCTTGGCCATGGACAGGGCATCCGTCCTGACTTTC
CDR3 protein: CASSLAMDRASVLTF
V gene: TRBV5-1
J gene: TRBJ2-6
D gene: TRBD1
clone size: -

CDR3 DNA: TGTGCCAGCATCCGGACAGGGGACTCCTACGAGCAGTACTTC
CDR3 protein: CASIRTGDSYEQYF
V gene: TRBV5-6
J gene: TRBJ2-7
D gene: TRBD1
clone size: -

CDR3 DNA: TGTGCCAGCAGCTTCCCGACAGGGGGATATAGCAATCAGCCCCAGCATTTT
CDR3 protein: CASSFPTGGYSNQPQHF
V gene: TRBV5-8
J gene: TRBJ1-5
D gene: TRBD1
clone size: -

CDR3 DNA: TGTGCCAGCAGCGTAGGGCTAGCGGGGATGTACAATGAGCAGTTCTTC
CDR3 protein: CASSVGLAGMYNEQFF
V gene: TRBV9
J gene: TRBJ2-1
D gene: TRBD2
clone size: -

CDR3 DNA: TGCGCCAGGACGACCGGGACAGCCAAAGAGACCCAGTACTTC
CDR3 protein: CARTTGTAKETQYF
V gene: TRBV5-1
J gene: TRBJ2-5
D gene: TRBD1
clone size: -

CDR3 DNA: TGTGCCAGCAGCGACAGGGGAAGTAACTATGGCTACACCTTC
CDR3 protein: CASSDRGSNYGYTF
V gene: TRBV6-6
J gene: TRBJ1-2
D gene: TRBD1
clone size: -

CDR3 DNA: TGTGCCAGCAGTTTGGACAGGGGGCATGAAGCTTTCTTT
CDR3 protein: CASSLDRGHEAFF
V gene: TRBV2
J gene: TRBJ1-1
D gene: TRBD1
clone size: -

CDR3 DNA: TGTGCCAGCAGCTTTCGGACTACCACAGATACGCAGTATTTT
CDR3 protein: CASSFRTTTDTQYF
V gene: TRBV7-3
J gene: TRBJ2-3
D gene: -
clone size: -

CDR3 DNA: TGTGCCGGGGGACAGAGCTCTGGAAACACCATATATTTT
CDR3 protein: CAGGQSSGNTIYF
V gene: TRBV7-9
J gene: TRBJ1-3
D gene: TRBD1
clone size: -

CDR3 DNA: TGTGCCAGCAGCCATGGACCTTGGGGCAGTGAGCAGTTCTTC
CDR3 protein: CASSHGPWGSEQFF
V gene: TRBV14
J gene: TRBJ2-1
D gene: -
clone size: -

CDR3 DNA: TGCGCCAGCAGCTTGGCCTATCCACAGGGGGCACAAGAGCAGTACTTC
CDR3 protein: CASSLAYPQGAQEQYF
V gene: TRBV5-1
J gene: TRBJ2-7
D gene: TRBD1
clone size: -

CDR3 DNA: TGTGCCATCAGCGCCCCACTAGCGGGGGGGTTGGATGAGCAGTTCTTC
CDR3 protein: CAISAPLAGGLDEQFF
V gene: TRBV10-3
J gene: TRBJ2-1
D gene: TRBD2
clone size: -

CDR3 DNA: TGTGCCAGCTACAGGGGGAATTCACCCCTCCACTTT
CDR3 protein: CASYRGNSPLHF
V gene: TRBV28
J gene: TRBJ1-6
D gene: TRBD1
clone size: -

CDR3 DNA: TGCGCCAGCAGCTCCGAGTCCGGAGAGACCCAGTACTTC
CDR3 protein: CASSSESGETQYF
V gene: TRBV5-1
J gene: TRBJ2-5
D gene: -
clone size: -

CDR3 DNA: TGTGCCAGCAGCTTTGACAGGGGTGTGTACTACACCTTC
CDR3 protein: CASSFDRGVYYTF
V gene: TRBV11-2
J gene: TRBJ1-2
D gene: TRBD1
clone size: once

CDR3 DNA: TGTGCCAGCAGCTCGCCGGGACAGGGAGGTGAAAAACTGTTTTTT
CDR3 protein: CASSSPGQGGEKLFF
V gene: TRBV7-8
J gene: TRBJ1-4
D gene: TRBD1
clone size: -